This T cell receptor (beta chain) was observed in a study of molecular identifiers for immune sequencing clone quantification. In the case of this clonotype: A much larger clonotype is one base distant, so this may be a read error.

MiXCR, applied by TCRdb to the PCR reads, yields one record per CDR3 protein. The sample has 35,000 to 40,000 distinct CDR3 sequences; about 18% are singletons. V lost 6 bases to trimming and J lost 6 bases, with 8 bases between them. This CDR3 has 11 amino acids. Germline V gene lookup returns CDR1 SNHLY and CDR2 FYNNEI. This TCR derives from a human donor in good health. Some libraries in this study had Jurkat cell RNA spiked in. The gene calls are TRBV2 and TRBJ1-2; tentative D call: TRBD1 (5 bases). Sequencing used naive CD8+ T cells from blood, with Jurkat cell RNA spiked in. Subset of the sample: FACS-sorted CD8+CD4-CCR7+CD45RA+ naive T cells. The DNA of the CDR3 is TGTGCCAGCAGACAGGACCATGGCTACACCTTC. Translation: CASRQDHGYTF.